The source of this T cell receptor (beta chain) is a study of prognosis after radiotherapy for stage I lung cancer. Study-wide background: Ages of the roughly twelve men and a handful of women ranged roughly 53 to 85 years, median about 70.

V gave up 0 bases and J gave up 3 bases, with 10 bases separating them. CDR3 size: 15 residues. The germline CDR1 and CDR2 sequences are MNHEY and SVGAGI. Two-round multiplex PCR amplified TCR beta CDR3 from genomic DNA. Every TRBV and TRBJ gene had its own specific primer in first-round PCR. TCRdb analysed the multiplex PCR reads with MiXCR anew, one entry per CDR3 protein. The table shows tens of thousands of distinct CDR3 sequences, with 46% occurring only once. There were 4.5 to 6 milliliters of peripheral blood drawn at each of two time points. The sequenced sample was PBMCs, obtained before or after stereotactic body radiation therapy (not recorded which). This clonotype was obtained from a donor of 50 years or more with non-small cell lung cancer. The chain links TRBV6-5 to TRBJ2-3; D tentatively reads TRBD1 or TRBD2 (5 bases each). DNA for the CDR3: TGTGCCAGCAGTTACTCGGGACCGGCGACAGATACGCAGTATTTT. As protein: CASSYSGPATDTQYF.